This is a list of T cell receptor beta chains from one sample in a study of T cells in Graves' hyperthyroidism and ophthalmopathy. TCRdb processed the multiplex PCR reads anew with MiXCR; each CDR3 protein has one entry. The sample holds about 200,000 distinct CDR3 sequences, about a sixth seen once. Specimen: blood. These receptor sequences come from a woman in her forties or fifties with Graves' hyperthyroidism. The CDR3 runs from the conserved cysteine through the conserved F or W. D genes are given only for firm matches. A row's size may be missing; if present it is once, few, many or a size class.

j_gene | abundance | d_gene | v_gene | CDR3nt | CDR3aa
TRBJ1-1 | . | . | TRBV5-1 | TGCGCCAGCAGCCCACAGGGTGGCCAAAACACTGAAGCTTTCTTT | CASSPQGGQNTEAFF
TRBJ2-7 | . | . | TRBV11-2 | TGTGCCAGCAGCCATGCACTAATCTACGAGCAGTACTTC | CASSHALIYEQYF
TRBJ1-1 | many | TRBD1 | TRBV27 | TGTGCCAGCAACAGGGGGATGAACACTGAAGCTTTCTTT | CASNRGMNTEAFF
TRBJ1-2 | . | TRBD1 | TRBV11-2 | TGTGCCAGCAGCCAGGGGGGTGTTGGGGGCTATGGCTACACCTTC | CASSQGGVGGYGYTF
TRBJ2-1 | . | TRBD2 | TRBV2 | TGTGCCAGCAGTTCGGGACTAGTATATTTCTTC | CASSSGLVYFF
TRBJ2-1 | many | . | TRBV27 | TGTGCCAGCAGTTTATCCAGAAACAATGAGCAGTTCTTC | CASSLSRNNEQFF
TRBJ2-5 | . | . | TRBV10-3 | TGTGCCATCAGCCCGATTATAGGACGGAGGCGGGGGACCCAGTACTTC | CAISPIIGRRRGTQYF
TRBJ2-3 | many | . | TRBV3-1 | TGTGCCAGCAGCCAAGATCCACTCGGGAAATTAGCAGATACGCAGTATTTT | CASSQDPLGKLADTQYF
TRBJ2-7 | few | . | TRBV7-8 | TGTGCCAGCAGCTCCCGCTTTCGGTTCCAAAGCTCCTACGAGCAGTACTTC | CASSSRFRFQSSYEQYF
TRBJ1-3 | few | . | TRBV7-8 | TGTGCCAGCAGCTTAGCGTCCCTCTCTGGAAACACCATATATTTT | CASSLASLSGNTIYF
TRBJ2-1 | few | TRBD2 | TRBV27 | TGTGCCAGCAATCACGGGACTAACAATGAGCAGTTCTTC | CASNHGTNNEQFF
TRBJ1-5 | many | . | TRBV27 | TGTGCCAGCAGTCCCCGGGGGTCGGCTCAGCCCCAGCATTTT | CASSPRGSAQPQHF
TRBJ2-3 | many | . | TRBV30 | TGTGCCTGGAGTCACAGCACAGATACGCAGTATTTT | CAWSHSTDTQYF
TRBJ2-7 | many | TRBD1 | TRBV12-3/TRBV12-4 | TGTGCCAGCAGTCCTACACCGGGGACAGGGGTTGGCGAGCAGTACTTC | CASSPTPGTGVGEQYF
TRBJ1-1 | many | . | TRBV2 | TGTGCCAGCAGTGCACCCTGGGACACAGACGCTGAAGCTTTCTTT | CASSAPWDTDAEAFF
TRBJ2-1 | few | TRBD2 | TRBV27 | TGTGCCAGCAGATTCCCGGCTAGCGGGAGTAATGAGCAGTTCTTC | CASRFPASGSNEQFF
TRBJ1-1 | many | TRBD1 | TRBV4-1 | TGCGCCAGCAGCCAATACTATAGGGGACAGGGGATCCCTGAAGCTTTCTTT | CASSQYYRGQGIPEAFF
TRBJ1-3 | few | . | TRBV28 | TGTGCCAGCACGTTCCGGGACCGTCGCTCTGGAAACACCATATATTTT | CASTFRDRRSGNTIYF
TRBJ2-3 | . | TRBD2 | TRBV6-1 | TGTGCCACCAGGGGGACTAGCTCACGGGCGGATACGCAGTATTTT | CATRGTSSRADTQYF
TRBJ1-4 | many | TRBD1 | TRBV12-3/TRBV12-4 | TGTGCCAGCAGTTTCGGGTATAGGACAGGAGGTGAAAAACTGTTTTTT | CASSFGYRTGGEKLFF
TRBJ2-7 | few | . | TRBV27 | TGTGCCAGCAGTTTGGGGGGCCACGAGCAGTACTTC | CASSLGGHEQYF
TRBJ1-1 | . | . | TRBV7-9 | TGTGCCAGCAGCTCTGACGGGGGGAACACTGAAGCTTTCTTT | CASSSDGGNTEAFF
TRBJ1-1 | many | . | TRBV2 | TGTGCCAGCAGTCGACAGAGGGGAACTGAAGCTTTCTTT | CASSRQRGTEAFF
TRBJ2-3 | many | . | TRBV4-1 | TGCGCCAGCAGCCATATTCGGAGCACCTCGGATACGCAGTATTTT | CASSHIRSTSDTQYF
TRBJ2-7 | many | . | TRBV29-1 | TGCAGCGCCCTGAGCGGGCGCGAGCAGTACTTC | CSALSGREQYF
TRBJ2-3 | . | TRBD2 | TRBV20-1 | TGCAGTGCTAGGACTAGCGGGAGGTTGGATACGCAGTATTTT | CSARTSGRLDTQYF
TRBJ1-1 | few | . | TRBV18 | TGTGCCAGCTCACCAAGGCAGTCGAACACTGAAGCTTTCTTT | CASSPRQSNTEAFF
TRBJ2-3 | many | . | TRBV7-9 | TGTGCCAGCTTAGGTGTCAGCACAGATACGCAGTATTTT | CASLGVSTDTQYF
TRBJ2-6 | . | TRBD1 | TRBV18 | TGTGCCAGCTCACCACCGAAGTCAGGGGGATCTGGGGCCAACGTCCTGACTTTC | CASSPPKSGGSGANVLTF
TRBJ1-2 | few | . | TRBV19 | TGTGCCAGTACTTCCAGGTTTTCTTATGAGGGCTACACCTTC | CASTSRFSYEGYTF
TRBJ2-1 | many | TRBD2 | TRBV7-6 | TGTGCCAGCAGCAAGACAGACAGCGGGAGCCATGAGCAGTTCTTC | CASSKTDSGSHEQFF
TRBJ2-1 | many | . | TRBV7-9 | TGTGCCAGCAGCGCCGAGGGCTGGACTTCCTACAATGAGCAGTTCTTC | CASSAEGWTSYNEQFF
TRBJ2-6 | few | . | TRBV5-1 | TGCGCCAGCAGCTTGGCGGGGTTCTCTGGGGCCAACGTCCTGACTTTC | CASSLAGFSGANVLTF
TRBJ2-2 | . | . | TRBV7-2 | TGTGCCAGCAGCCCTAGCCGGGAGCTGTTTTTT | CASSPSRELFF
TRBJ2-7 | many | . | TRBV7-9 | TGTGCCAGCAAACCCGAGGAGGCTAGCGCCTACGAGCAGTACTTC | CASKPEEASAYEQYF